Listed below are T cell receptor beta chains from one sample, sequenced in a study of cytomegalovirus exposure and HLA in healthy donors. This table comes from immunoSEQ multiplex PCR, and its TCRdb copy is limited to in-frame clones, with some not included. The sample has about 150,000 clones, approximately 77% seen once. Sequencing was carried out using PBMCs. The receptors stem from a woman aged 40 to 55 in good health and CMV-seronegative. The CDR3 runs from the conserved cysteine through the conserved F or W. Each record gives: J gene, D gene, clone size, V gene, CDR3 protein, CDR3 DNA. The D gene is left open where the match is weak. Clone size, where shown, is once, few, many, or a class for clones that have expanded.

J gene: TRBJ1-2; D gene: .; clone size: .; V gene: TRBV2; CDR3 protein: CASSEGPYGYTF; CDR3 DNA: TGTGCCAGCAGTGAAGGGCCCTATGGCTACACCTTC
J gene: TRBJ2-3; D gene: .; clone size: .; V gene: TRBV6-7; CDR3 protein: CASSRGHSDTQYF; CDR3 DNA: TGTGCCAGCAGCCGCGGGCATTCAGATACGCAGTATTTT
J gene: TRBJ1-4; D gene: TRBD1; clone size: .; V gene: TRBV6-6; CDR3 protein: CASSYSGQGVEKLFF; CDR3 DNA: TGTGCCAGCAGTTACTCGGGACAGGGGGTTGAAAAACTGTTTTTT
J gene: TRBJ1-5; D gene: .; clone size: .; V gene: TRBV7-9; CDR3 protein: CASSSTWGDRQPQHF; CDR3 DNA: TGTGCCAGCAGCTCCACCTGGGGGGATCGGCAGCCCCAGCATTTT
J gene: TRBJ1-1; D gene: TRBD1; clone size: .; V gene: TRBV27; CDR3 protein: CASSLWTGGAHTEAFF; CDR3 DNA: TGTGCCAGCAGTTTATGGACAGGGGGGGCGCACACTGAAGCTTTCTTT
J gene: TRBJ1-2; D gene: TRBD1; clone size: few; V gene: TRBV29-1; CDR3 protein: CSVGRDSDGYTF; CDR3 DNA: TGCAGCGTTGGCCGGGACAGCGATGGCTACACCTTC
J gene: TRBJ1-4; D gene: TRBD1; clone size: .; V gene: TRBV5-4; CDR3 protein: CASSYEPGQGFEKLFF; CDR3 DNA: TGTGCCAGCAGCTACGAACCGGGACAGGGTTTTGAAAAACTGTTTTTT
J gene: TRBJ1-6; D gene: .; clone size: .; V gene: TRBV5-5; CDR3 protein: CASSSLPKQGPLHF; CDR3 DNA: TGTGCCAGCAGCTCCCTCCCGAAGCAGGGACCCCTCCACTTT
J gene: TRBJ2-7; D gene: TRBD2; clone size: .; V gene: TRBV7-9; CDR3 protein: CASSLAGGGYSYEQYF; CDR3 DNA: TGTGCCAGCAGCTTAGCTGGCGGGGGGTACTCCTACGAGCAGTACTTC
J gene: TRBJ1-5; D gene: .; clone size: few; V gene: TRBV28; CDR3 protein: CASTQGAQPQHF; CDR3 DNA: TGTGCCAGCACCCAAGGGGCTCAGCCCCAGCATTTT
J gene: TRBJ1-2; D gene: .; clone size: .; V gene: TRBV6-5; CDR3 protein: CASSYFRTTDYTF; CDR3 DNA: TGTGCCAGCAGTTACTTTCGAACGACAGACTACACCTTC
J gene: TRBJ2-7; D gene: .; clone size: .; V gene: TRBV7-6; CDR3 protein: CASSLAYLDSTYEQYF; CDR3 DNA: TGTGCCAGCAGCTTAGCCTACCTCGACAGCACCTACGAGCAGTACTTC
J gene: TRBJ2-1; D gene: TRBD2; clone size: .; V gene: TRBV5-1; CDR3 protein: CASRDSGSSYNEQFF; CDR3 DNA: TGCGCCAGCAGGGATAGCGGGAGCTCCTACAATGAGCAGTTCTTC
J gene: TRBJ2-1; D gene: TRBD1; clone size: .; V gene: TRBV5-6; CDR3 protein: CASSSRQGAGNEQFF; CDR3 DNA: TGTGCCAGCAGCTCCAGACAGGGGGCGGGGAATGAGCAGTTCTTC
J gene: TRBJ1-6; D gene: .; clone size: .; V gene: TRBV10-3; CDR3 protein: CAISLQEQGDSPLHF; CDR3 DNA: TGTGCCATCAGTCTCCAGGAGCAGGGCGATTCACCCCTCCACTTT
J gene: TRBJ1-5; D gene: .; clone size: .; V gene: TRBV6-5; CDR3 protein: CASSRTAYNQPQHF; CDR3 DNA: TGTGCCAGCAGCCGTACCGCCTATAATCAGCCCCAGCATTTT
J gene: TRBJ2-7; D gene: TRBD1; clone size: .; V gene: TRBV6-5; CDR3 protein: CASSTGETKYEQYF; CDR3 DNA: TGTGCCAGCAGTACAGGGGAGACCAAGTACGAGCAGTACTTC
J gene: TRBJ1-6; D gene: .; clone size: .; V gene: TRBV2; CDR3 protein: CASSADRLRNSPLHF; CDR3 DNA: TGTGCCAGCAGTGCTGACAGGCTACGGAACTCACCCCTCCACTTT
J gene: TRBJ2-5; D gene: TRBD2; clone size: .; V gene: TRBV4-1; CDR3 protein: CASSQESLAVKTQYF; CDR3 DNA: TGCGCCAGCAGCCAAGAAAGCCTAGCGGTCAAGACCCAGTACTTC
J gene: TRBJ2-2; D gene: .; clone size: few; V gene: TRBV27; CDR3 protein: CASSLGQGLPGELFF; CDR3 DNA: TGTGCCAGCAGTTTAGGTCAGGGTTTGCCCGGGGAGCTGTTTTTT
J gene: TRBJ1-2; D gene: .; clone size: .; V gene: TRBV6-6; CDR3 protein: CASRDAGVYGYTF; CDR3 DNA: TGTGCCAGCAGAGATGCCGGGGTATATGGCTACACCTTC
J gene: TRBJ1-6; D gene: .; clone size: .; V gene: TRBV5-1; CDR3 protein: CASSSDAGRGGSPLHF; CDR3 DNA: TGCGCCAGCAGCTCCGACGCGGGACGGGGAGGTTCACCCCTCCACTTT
J gene: TRBJ2-1; D gene: TRBD2; clone size: .; V gene: TRBV13; CDR3 protein: CASSLELAVNNEQFF; CDR3 DNA: TGTGCCAGCAGCTTAGAACTAGCGGTAAACAATGAGCAGTTCTTC
J gene: TRBJ1-4; D gene: TRBD1; clone size: many; V gene: TRBV7-9; CDR3 protein: CASSHSPTGDAREKLFF; CDR3 DNA: TGTGCCAGCAGCCATTCGCCGACAGGGGACGCACGGGAAAAACTGTTTTTT
J gene: TRBJ1-6; D gene: .; clone size: .; V gene: TRBV25-1; CDR3 protein: CASSGSGLYNSPLHF; CDR3 DNA: TGTGCCAGCAGTGGGTCAGGACTATATAATTCACCCCTCCACTTT
J gene: TRBJ2-2; D gene: TRBD1; clone size: .; V gene: TRBV5-1; CDR3 protein: CASGQAANTGELFF; CDR3 DNA: TGCGCCAGTGGACAGGCTGCGAACACCGGGGAGCTGTTTTTT
J gene: TRBJ1-2; D gene: .; clone size: .; V gene: TRBV19; CDR3 protein: CASSPYARQNYGYTF; CDR3 DNA: TGTGCCAGTAGTCCCTATGCGAGACAAAACTATGGCTACACCTTC
J gene: TRBJ1-3; D gene: TRBD1; clone size: few; V gene: TRBV4-2; CDR3 protein: CASSTRQGVSAGNTIYF; CDR3 DNA: TGTGCCAGCAGCACGCGACAGGGAGTAAGCGCTGGAAACACCATATATTTT
J gene: TRBJ2-7; D gene: .; clone size: .; V gene: TRBV20-1; CDR3 protein: CSARSGGEQYF; CDR3 DNA: TGCAGTGCTAGATCCGGGGGAGAGCAGTACTTC
J gene: TRBJ2-7; D gene: .; clone size: .; V gene: TRBV2; CDR3 protein: CASSSYSRDLTYEQYF; CDR3 DNA: TGTGCCAGCAGTTCGTACTCCAGGGACTTGACCTACGAGCAGTACTTC
J gene: TRBJ2-5; D gene: .; clone size: .; V gene: TRBV30; CDR3 protein: CAWIDWRGQETQYF; CDR3 DNA: TGTGCCTGGATTGACTGGCGGGGACAAGAGACCCAGTACTTC
J gene: TRBJ2-6; D gene: TRBD1; clone size: few; V gene: TRBV28; CDR3 protein: CASRNWTGGALTLTF; CDR3 DNA: TGTGCCAGCCGGAACTGGACAGGGGGTGCACTAACCCTGACTTTC
J gene: TRBJ1-2; D gene: .; clone size: .; V gene: TRBV5-1; CDR3 protein: CASSQTSYGYTF; CDR3 DNA: TGCGCCAGCAGCCAGACATCCTATGGCTACACCTTC
J gene: TRBJ2-3; D gene: TRBD1; clone size: once; V gene: TRBV29-1; CDR3 protein: CSLTTGTDTQYF; CDR3 DNA: TGCAGCCTCACGACAGGGACAGATACGCAGTATTTT
J gene: TRBJ1-4; D gene: .; clone size: .; V gene: TRBV19; CDR3 protein: CASSIDPGTADEKLFF; CDR3 DNA: TGTGCCAGTAGTATAGATCCTGGCACGGCGGATGAAAAACTGTTTTTT
J gene: TRBJ2-2; D gene: TRBD2; clone size: once; V gene: TRBV5-1; CDR3 protein: CASSPRIRAGAPGELFF; CDR3 DNA: TGCGCCAGCAGCCCCCGCATCCGAGCGGGGGCCCCCGGGGAGCTGTTTTTT
J gene: TRBJ2-3; D gene: .; clone size: few; V gene: TRBV19; CDR3 protein: CASSPLQSTDTQYF; CDR3 DNA: TGTGCCAGTAGCCCATTACAGAGCACAGATACGCAGTATTTT
J gene: TRBJ1-1; D gene: .; clone size: few; V gene: TRBV6-6; CDR3 protein: CASSQTRENTEAFF; CDR3 DNA: TGTGCCAGCAGCCAGACACGGGAGAACACTGAAGCTTTCTTT
J gene: TRBJ1-1; D gene: TRBD1; clone size: few; V gene: TRBV10-1; CDR3 protein: CASSERQGMNTEAFF; CDR3 DNA: TGCGCCAGCAGTGAACGACAGGGGATGAACACTGAAGCTTTCTTT
J gene: TRBJ2-5; D gene: TRBD1; clone size: .; V gene: TRBV5-1; CDR3 protein: CASSPPSTGGAKTQYF; CDR3 DNA: TGCGCCAGCAGCCCGCCCTCTACAGGGGGCGCGAAGACCCAGTACTTC
J gene: TRBJ1-2; D gene: TRBD1; clone size: few; V gene: TRBV6-1; CDR3 protein: CASNTGTGGDGYTF; CDR3 DNA: TGTGCCAGCAACACCGGGACAGGGGGCGACGGCTACACCTTC
J gene: TRBJ1-2; D gene: TRBD1; clone size: few; V gene: TRBV7-2; CDR3 protein: CASSLDRTNYGYTF; CDR3 DNA: TGTGCCAGCAGCCTGGACAGGACTAACTATGGCTACACCTTC
J gene: TRBJ2-5; D gene: .; clone size: .; V gene: TRBV28; CDR3 protein: CASSPVMGASQETQYF; CDR3 DNA: TGTGCCAGCAGTCCCGTTATGGGGGCCTCTCAAGAGACCCAGTACTTC
J gene: TRBJ2-5; D gene: .; clone size: .; V gene: TRBV10-3; CDR3 protein: CAIRGEGGAQYF; CDR3 DNA: TGTGCCATCAGGGGGGAGGGGGGGGCCCAGTACTTC
J gene: TRBJ1-4; D gene: TRBD1; clone size: few; V gene: TRBV7-9; CDR3 protein: CASRPGTGANEKLFF; CDR3 DNA: TGTGCCAGCAGGCCAGGGACAGGGGCTAATGAAAAACTGTTTTTT
J gene: TRBJ1-1; D gene: TRBD1; clone size: .; V gene: TRBV15; CDR3 protein: CATRKDRTGGTEAFF; CDR3 DNA: TGTGCCACCAGAAAGGATAGGACAGGGGGGACTGAAGCTTTCTTT
J gene: TRBJ2-3; D gene: TRBD2; clone size: .; V gene: TRBV19; CDR3 protein: CASKVLAGTDTQYF; CDR3 DNA: TGTGCCAGTAAGGTCCTAGCGGGGACAGATACGCAGTATTTT
J gene: TRBJ2-1; D gene: .; clone size: .; V gene: TRBV5-1; CDR3 protein: CASSLFPQVSYNEQFF; CDR3 DNA: TGCGCCAGCAGCTTGTTCCCACAGGTCAGCTACAATGAGCAGTTCTTC
J gene: TRBJ1-5; D gene: .; clone size: .; V gene: TRBV28; CDR3 protein: CASSWGHPPNQPQHF; CDR3 DNA: TGTGCCAGCAGTTGGGGACACCCTCCCAATCAGCCCCAGCATTTT
J gene: TRBJ1-1; D gene: .; clone size: .; V gene: TRBV5-1; CDR3 protein: CASSLDVVESGTEAFF; CDR3 DNA: TGCGCCAGCAGCTTGGACGTTGTGGAATCGGGCACTGAAGCTTTCTTT
J gene: TRBJ2-3; D gene: .; clone size: .; V gene: TRBV7-9; CDR3 protein: CASSLRRGRTDTQYF; CDR3 DNA: TGTGCCAGCAGCTTACGGCGGGGCCGCACAGATACGCAGTATTTT
J gene: TRBJ1-2; D gene: TRBD1; clone size: .; V gene: TRBV19; CDR3 protein: CASTPGQGNRGGYTF; CDR3 DNA: TGTGCCAGTACCCCGGGACAGGGCAATAGAGGAGGCTACACCTTC
J gene: TRBJ2-5; D gene: TRBD1; clone size: .; V gene: TRBV7-9; CDR3 protein: CASSLGRGTGSWETQYF; CDR3 DNA: TGTGCCAGCAGCTTAGGAAGGGGGACAGGGTCTTGGGAGACCCAGTACTTC
J gene: TRBJ1-3; D gene: TRBD1; clone size: .; V gene: TRBV2; CDR3 protein: CASRVDRAGNTIYF; CDR3 DNA: TGTGCCAGCCGGGTGGACAGGGCTGGAAACACCATATATTTT
J gene: TRBJ2-5; D gene: .; clone size: .; V gene: TRBV28; CDR3 protein: CASSFIAAETQYF; CDR3 DNA: TGTGCCAGCAGTTTTATAGCGGCGGAGACCCAGTACTTC
J gene: TRBJ2-3; D gene: .; clone size: .; V gene: TRBV6-5; CDR3 protein: CASSYPRGQGGDTQYF; CDR3 DNA: TGTGCCAGCAGTTACCCTCGGGGGCAGGGGGGAGATACGCAGTATTTT
J gene: TRBJ1-4; D gene: TRBD1; clone size: .; V gene: TRBV6-6; CDR3 protein: CASDKTGGEKLFF; CDR3 DNA: TGTGCCAGCGATAAGACAGGGGGGGAAAAACTGTTTTTT
J gene: TRBJ2-5; D gene: .; clone size: .; V gene: TRBV7-8; CDR3 protein: CASSLGAGWGETQYF; CDR3 DNA: TGTGCCAGCAGCTTAGGGGCGGGGTGGGGAGAGACCCAGTACTTC
J gene: TRBJ1-4; D gene: .; clone size: .; V gene: TRBV4-2; CDR3 protein: CASTPGGGATNEKLFF; CDR3 DNA: TGTGCCAGCACCCCGGGAGGTGGGGCTACTAATGAAAAACTGTTTTTT